What follows are 16 T cell receptor beta chains derived from one specimen sequenced in a study of cytomegalovirus exposure and HLA in healthy donors. PCR involved 60 Vbeta and 13 Jbeta primers. The method was immunoSEQ multiplex PCR; TCRdb's version includes in-frame clones alone and lacks a portion of them. The sample lists roughly 120,000 clones, roughly 70% seen once, with around 8.2% in the top ten. Material: PBMCs. Receptors were obtained from a man aged 25-45 years in good health and CMV-seropositive.

The chain links TRBV28 to TRBJ2-5; TRBD2 agrees at 14 bases. This CDR3 has 20 amino acids. Trimming removed 4 bases from V and 5 bases from J; junction bases left unmatched: 18. CDR1 and CDR2 from the germline V gene are MDHEN and SYDVKM. CDR3 residues: CASSWAPGLAGDTAGETQYF. In DNA, the CDR3 is TGTGCCAGCAGTTGGGCGCCGGGACTAGCGGGAGATACTGCCGGGGAGACCCAGTACTTC. The full variable domain, in which reference TRBV28 and TRBJ2-5 provide the parts outside the CDR3, is DVKVTQSSRYLVKRTGEKVFLECVQDMDHENMFWYRQDPGLGLRLIYFSYDVKMKEKGDIPEGYSVSREKKERFSLILESASTNQTSMYLCASSWAPGLAGDTAGETQYFGPGTRLLVL.

The chain couples TRBV7-3 to TRBJ2-2, with 7 bases fitting TRBD1. Looked up from germline, CDR1 is SGHTA and CDR2 is FQGTGA. This CDR3 region has 17 residues. V trimming: 3 bases; J trimming: 3 bases; junction bases outside the gene matches: 10. The CDR3 bases are TGTGCCAGCAGCTTCCTCGACAGGACAGGATACACCGGGGAGCTGTTTTTT. Translating gives CASSFLDRTGYTGELFF.

The gene calls are TRBV30 and TRBJ1-2; D possibly corresponds to TRBD1 (6 bases). The CDR3 covers 14 residues. With 0 bases removed from V and 4 bases from J, the gap between germline ends came to 12 bases. Germline-derived CDR1 and CDR2 are GTSNPN and SVGIG (reference sequence). The CDR3 here is CAWSVGGRGYGYTF. The CDR3 bases are TGTGCCTGGAGTGTAGGTGGCAGGGGCTATGGCTACACCTTC.

The sample holds a few counts of this clone. The V gene is TRBV7-9, the J gene TRBJ1-5; the match to TRBD1 covers 7 bases. Germline assignment: CDR1 SEHNR and CDR2 FQNEAQ (reference sequence). The CDR3 extends over 17 amino acids. The J segment lost 6 bases and the V segment lost 5 bases, leaving 16 bases of the junction unmatched. CDR3 protein: CASSPGGALEGAQPQHF. The CDR3 coding sequence is TGTGCCAGCAGCCCGGGCGGGGCACTCGAGGGGGCTCAGCCCCAGCATTTT.

This sequence joins TRBV23-1 and TRBJ1-1; possibly TRBD1 for D (5 bases). TRBV23-1 falls under the ORF class, with uncertain function. The CDR3 runs 16 residues. With 10 bases removed from V and 5 bases from J, the gap between germline ends came to 26 bases. CDR3 coding DNA: TGCGCCAACCGCCCAGAGTGGAGGAGGGGAAAAACTGAAGCTTTCTTT. Translated, it gives CANRPEWRRGKTEAFF.

A few counts support this clone. This chain uses TRBV19 with TRBJ1-5; maybe TRBD1 (6 bases). The CDR3 extends over 16 amino acids. V shed 1 base and J shed 4 bases, with 14 bases lying between them. The germline gives CDR1 LNHDA, CDR2 SQIVND (reference sequence). The CDR3 bases are TGTGCCAGTAGTATAGTGGCCGGGACACAAAATCAGCCCCAGCATTTT. It yields the protein CASSIVAGTQNQPQHF. Using reference TRBV19 and TRBJ1-5 for the parts outside the CDR3, the full variable domain is DGGITQSPKYLFRKEGQNVTLSCEQNLNHDAMYWYRQDPGQGLRLIYYSQIVNDFQKGDIAEGYSVSREKKESFPLTVTSAQKNPTAFYLCASSIVAGTQNQPQHFGDGTRLSIL.

This clone has more than one count but fewer than ten. V usage is TRBV6-5 and J usage is TRBJ1-2; D is unresolved. CDR3 size: 12 residues. Germline-derived CDR1 and CDR2 are MNHEY and SVGAGI. V lost 5 bases and J 0 bases, leaving 4 bases between the germline ends. The CDR3 protein is CASSPANYGYTF. CDR3 coding DNA: TGTGCCAGCAGTCCCGCTAACTATGGCTACACCTTC.

The chain joins TRBV7-9 to TRBJ1-3, with D perhaps TRBD1 (6 bases). The CDR3 sequence is 15 residues long. Germline V gene sequence: CDR1 SEHNR, CDR2 FQNEAQ (reference sequence). V was pared by 5 bases and J by 0 bases, with 11 bases between. The CDR3 reads CASSKPTGSGNTIYF. The CDR3, as DNA: TGTGCCAGCAGCAAACCGACAGGCTCTGGAAACACCATATATTTT.

This clone was counted only a few times. The V gene is TRBV5-6, the J gene TRBJ2-5; 7 bases fit TRBD1. The J segment lost 1 base and the V segment lost 4 bases, leaving 7 bases of the junction unmatched. The CDR3 has 15 amino acids. Germline CDR1 and CDR2: SGHDT and YYEEEE. CDR3 nucleotide sequence: TGTGCCAGCAGCCAAATCGACAGGGTCCAAGAGACCCAGTACTTC. Translated, it gives CASSQIDRVQETQYF.

This clone was observed a handful of times. The chain employs TRBV19 and TRBJ1-1, with 9 bases that match TRBD1. The germline V gene has CDR1 LNHDA and CDR2 SQIVND (reference sequence). With 6 bases clipped from V and 0 bases from J, the junction kept 11 bases outside the gene matches. This CDR3 is built from 17 residues. CDR3 nucleotide sequence: TGTGCCAGTAGCCTCGGACAGGGGTCATACTTGAACACTGAAGCTTTCTTT. Protein product: CASSLGQGSYLNTEAFF.

The chain joins TRBV19 to TRBJ1-5; weak D call: TRBD1 (5 bases). The germline CDR1 and CDR2 sequences are LNHDA and SQIVND (reference sequence). Trimming shortened V by 5 bases and J by 7 bases, and 12 bases separated the two germline ends. The CDR3 length is 13 residues. The CDR3 reads CASSSGGFQPQHF. The CDR3 nucleotides read TGTGCCAGTAGTTCGGGGGGGTTCCAGCCCCAGCATTTT.

This clone was observed a single time. The chain carries TRBV5-1 and TRBJ2-3; the D gene is possibly TRBD2 (6 bases). The CDR3 spans 16 residues. The germline V gene has CDR1 SGHRS and CDR2 YFSETQ. The germline V and J ends were trimmed by 5 bases and 1 base, with 17 bases remaining between them. The CDR3, as DNA: TGCGCCAGCAGTTTTACTAGCAGAGAAGGCACAGATACGCAGTATTTT. This translates into CASSFTSREGTDTQYF.

The chain uses TRBV10-3 and TRBJ1-2; D unresolved. In germline, CDR1 is ENHRY, CDR2 SYGVKD. The CDR3 is 16 amino acids. The germline V and J ends were trimmed by 0 bases and 3 bases, with 14 bases remaining between them. In DNA, the CDR3 is TGTGCCATCAGTGAGTCGAAGATTACAGCAGACTATGGCTACACCTTC. Translating it yields CAISESKITADYGYTF.

This clone was counted a few times. One end of the junction fails to match germline, which may point to a read error. The chain combines TRBV11-2 with TRBJ2-5; TRBD1 is a possible D gene (6 bases). This CDR3 has 17 residues. Germline V gives CDR1 SGHAT, CDR2 FQNNGV. In DNA form, the CDR3 reads TGTGCCAGCAGCTTAGCCCCTCGGAATATAGGGGGAGAGGCCCAGTACTTC. Amino acid sequence: CASSLAPRNIGGEAQYF.

This clone has just a few counts. The DNA of the CDR3 is TGTGCCAGCAGTTTGGGACTAGCGGGACCCTACAATGAGCAGTTCTTC. Translated, it gives CASSLGLAGPYNEQFF. V gene TRBV6-5 combines with J gene TRBJ2-1; TRBD2 matches at 13 bases. The V gene's germline CDR1 is MNHEY and CDR2 SVGAGI. The CDR3 has 16 amino acids. V shed 4 bases, J shed 2 bases, and the junction held 2 bases outside the gene matches.

V usage is TRBV7-2 and J usage is TRBJ1-4; D is undetermined. The CDR3 sequence is 17 residues long. V dropped 1 base and J dropped 6 bases, with 18 bases sitting between them. From germline, CDR1 is SGHTA and CDR2 FQGNSA. The CDR3 DNA is TGTGCCAGCAGCTTAGAGGGTGATGAGAGGGTGGATGAAAAACTGTTTTTT. This encodes CASSLEGDERVDEKLFF.